These 23 T cell receptor beta chains were sequenced from one sample in a study of blood T cell repertoires in COVID-19. This table comes from immunoSEQ multiplex PCR, and its TCRdb copy is limited to in-frame clones, with some not included. The data contain tens of thousands of clones, roughly 91% of them singletons. The sample was peripheral blood. The origin of the receptors is a man aged 50-60 years with COVID-19, enrolled during active disease.

The CDR3 DNA reads TGTGCCAGCAGCTTAAGGACTAGCGGGAGCCGAGATGAGCAGTTCTTC. Translating it yields CASSLRTSGSRDEQFF. This rearrangement joins TRBV7-8 to TRBJ2-1; TRBD2 matches 13 bases. V shed 2 bases and J 8 bases; nucleotides not matched to a gene: 6. The length of the CDR3 is 16 residues. CDR1 is SGHVS, CDR2 FQNEAQ, per germline.

A single count supports this clone. The chain has TRBV27 and TRBJ2-5; D is unresolved. Looked up from germline, CDR1 is MNHEY and CDR2 is SMNVEV (reference sequence). This CDR3 spans 13 amino acids. Between the trimmed V and J ends, which lost 5 bases and 5 bases, there was a span of 12 bases. CDR3 nucleotides: TGTGCCAGCAGTCCGGGTCGGCGGGAGACCCAGTACTTC. The encoded protein is CASSPGRRETQYF.

The chain combines TRBV27 with TRBJ2-7; TRBD2 agrees at 7 bases. Germline trimming cut 2 bases from V and 3 bases from J; bases unmatched to any gene: 10. From germline, CDR1 is MNHEY and CDR2 SMNVEV (reference sequence). This CDR3 is built from 16 residues. CDR3 amino acids: CASSLTLRTSSYEQYF. In DNA, the CDR3 is TGTGCCAGCAGTTTAACACTAAGGACTAGTAGCTACGAGCAGTACTTC.

The chain combines TRBV19 with TRBJ1-1; 10 bases are shared with TRBD1. The CDR3 runs 15 residues. CDR1 and CDR2 (germline): LNHDA, SQIVND (reference sequence). The ends lost 10 bases at V and 5 bases at J; junction bases unmatched: 13. The CDR3 region has the DNA TGTGCCACCCGTAATTGGGGACAGGGGTGGACTGAAGCTTTCTTT. Protein: CATRNWGQGWTEAFF.

The chain recombines TRBV9 with TRBJ1-1; D uncertain. The V gene lost 1 base and the J gene lost 1 base, with 8 bases spanning the gap. The germline CDR1 and CDR2 sequences are SGDLS and YYNGEE. The CDR3 totals 14 residues. CDR3 in DNA: TGTGCCAGCAGCGTAATCCCCCAGAACACTGAAGCTTTCTTT. Translating gives CASSVIPQNTEAFF. Filled out from reference TRBV9 and TRBJ1-1, the complete variable domain reads DSGVTQTPKHLITATGQRVTLRCSPRSGDLSVYWYQQSLDQGLQFLIQYYNGEERAKGNILERFSAQQFPDLHSELNLSSLELGDSALYFCASSVIPQNTEAFFGQGTRLTVV.

This clone was picked up a small number of times. This rearrangement joins TRBV5-1 to TRBJ1-3; D is possibly TRBD1 (5 bases). The CDR3 contains 15 residues. Deletions cut 7 bases from V and 1 base from J, with 15 bases between. Germline V CDR1 and CDR2: SGHRS, YFSETQ. CDR3 nucleotide sequence: TGCGCCAGCCGGCAACAGGTTTCTTCTGGAAACACCATATATTTT. Translating gives CASRQQVSSGNTIYF.

This clone was counted only a few times. The rearrangement joins TRBV19 to TRBJ1-6; D is unclear. The CDR3 covers 13 residues. Germline CDR1 reads LNHDA; CDR2 reads SQIVND (reference sequence). The V end lost 7 bases, the J end lost 9 bases, and 13 bases lay between the germline ends. DNA for the CDR3: TGTGCCAGTACCCCCCAGCCGGGTTCACCCCTCCACTTT. Protein product: CASTPQPGSPLHF.

V and J are TRBV10-3 and TRBJ1-2; TRBD1 matches at 11 bases. The ends lost 10 bases at V and 6 bases at J; junction bases unmatched: 7. CDR3 length: 13 residues. Germline-derived CDR1 and CDR2 are ENHRY and SYGVKD. The CDR3 region is CATRGQGVDGYTF. The CDR3 DNA reads as TGTGCCACAAGGGGACAGGGGGTCGATGGCTACACCTTC.

The CDR3 reads CASSSHSRGGANTEAFF. The CDR3 region has the DNA TGTGCCAGCAGCTCCCACTCGCGGGGGGGAGCGAACACTGAAGCTTTCTTT. This chain uses TRBV7-9 with TRBJ1-1; D may be TRBD1 (5 bases). The V end lost 4 bases, the J end lost 1 base, and 19 bases lay between the germline ends. CDR1 is SEHNR and CDR2 is FQNEAQ in the germline V gene (reference sequence). CDR3 length equals 17 residues.

V and J are TRBV7-2 and TRBJ2-5; TRBD2 might be the D (6 bases). Trimming shortened V by 2 bases and J by 2 bases, and 15 bases separated the two germline ends. Germline CDR1 and CDR2: SGHTA and FQGNSA. The CDR3 loop spans 16 amino acids. Here the CDR3 DNA reads TGTGCCAGCAGCTTACAACCGTTCGGGACTCAAGAGACCCAGTACTTC. Its translation: CASSLQPFGTQETQYF.

The chain is built from TRBV7-2 and TRBJ1-2; the D gene is possibly TRBD1 (6 bases). This CDR3 is 15 amino acids long. Trimming stripped 1 base from V and 1 base from J, with 10 bases between. Germline V gene data show CDR1 as SGHTA and CDR2 as FQGNSA. The CDR3: CASSLVLGHNYGYTF. DNA for the CDR3: TGTGCCAGCAGCTTAGTTCTGGGACATAACTATGGCTACACCTTC.

This chain joins TRBV28 and TRBJ1-3; tentatively, D is TRBD1 (5 bases). Germline CDR1 MDHEN, CDR2 SYDVKM. V was clipped by 6 bases and J by 0 bases, with 15 bases between them. This CDR3 has 16 amino acids. CDR3 DNA: TGTGCCAGCAGCCCTGCCAGGGTCAACTCTGGAAACACCATATATTTT. It encodes CASSPARVNSGNTIYF. The full variable domain, completed using reference TRBV28 and TRBJ1-3, is DVKVTQSSRYLVKRTGEKVFLECVQDMDHENMFWYRQDPGLGLRLIYFSYDVKMKEKGDIPEGYSVSREKKERFSLILESASTNQTSMYLCASSPARVNSGNTIYFGEGSWLTVV.

J is TRBJ1-4 and V is TRBV4-2; 10 bases agree with TRBD1. The CDR3 is 16 residues long. V dropped 2 bases and J dropped 7; count of bases not matched to a gene: 7. Germline CDR1 and CDR2: LGHNA and YNFKEQ. The CDR3 coding sequence is TGTGCCAGCAGCCAACGTCAAGGACAGGGGGGTGAAAAACTGTTTTTT. Amino acids: CASSQRQGQGGEKLFF.

This clone was counted once. The chain has TRBV4-1 and TRBJ2-7, with unresolved D. From germline, CDR1 is MGHRA and CDR2 YSYEKL. The CDR3 has 15 residues. V gave up 0 bases and J gave up 1 base, with 10 bases separating them. The CDR3 loop reads CASSQENRRSYEQYF. In DNA, the CDR3 is TGCGCCAGCAGCCAAGAGAATAGAAGATCCTACGAGCAGTACTTC.

The rearrangement uses TRBV27 and TRBJ1-6; 8 bases map to TRBD1. The V gene end was trimmed by 5 bases and the J gene end by 7 bases; junction bases not matched to a gene: 13. The CDR3 contains 17 residues. Germline V gives CDR1 MNHEY, CDR2 SMNVEV (reference sequence). CDR3 DNA sequence: TGTGCCAGCAGTCCCCGGACAGGGTTCGGGCCGAATTCACCCCTCCACTTT. As protein: CASSPRTGFGPNSPLHF.

This clone was observed a single time. V and J are TRBV28 and TRBJ1-6, with 8 bases that match TRBD1. The V segment lost 5 bases and the J segment 8 bases; nucleotides outside the gene matches: 11. This CDR3 is 16 amino acids long. CDR1 is MDHEN, CDR2 SYDVKM, per germline. CDR3: CASSRDRGVIDSPLHF. CDR3 nucleotides: TGTGCCAGCAGTCGCGACAGGGGTGTTATTGATTCACCCCTCCACTTT.

The chain has TRBV14 and TRBJ1-1; 7 bases line up with TRBD1. V dropped 4 bases and J dropped 1; count of bases not matched to a gene: 6. This CDR3 region has 15 residues. The germline CDR1 and CDR2 sequences are SGHDN and FVKESK. CDR3 nucleotides: TGTGCCAGCAGCCCCCTACAGGGGACGAACACTGAAGCTTTCTTT. As protein: CASSPLQGTNTEAFF.

A single count supports this clone. The rearrangement links TRBV7-9 to TRBJ1-4; TRBD1 is a possible D gene (5 bases). The CDR3 contains 14 residues. The V gene's germline CDR1 is SEHNR and CDR2 FQNEAQ (reference sequence). V was cut by 1 base and J by 5 bases, with 8 bases left in between. The CDR3 bases are TGTGCCAGCAGCTTAGTAGCAGGGAATGAAAAACTGTTTTTT. Protein sequence: CASSLVAGNEKLFF.

The chain carries TRBV5-4 and TRBJ2-7, with a possible D match to TRBD2 (5 bases). Deletions cut 6 bases from V and 5 bases from J, with 24 bases between. The CDR3 has 16 residues. The germline V gene has CDR1 SGHNT and CDR2 YYREEE (reference sequence). CDR3 residues: CASTRASRWGENEQYF. The CDR3 DNA reads as TGTGCCAGCACAAGGGCCTCTCGCTGGGGAGAGAACGAGCAGTACTTC.

The chain couples TRBV12-3 or TRBV12-4 to TRBJ2-4; D is possibly TRBD2 (5 bases). This CDR3 is built from 12 residues. Trimming shortened V by 7 bases and J by 8 bases, and 12 bases separated the two germline ends. The CDR3 bases are TGTGCCAGCACCATCAACGGGGACATTCAGTACTTC. Translating it yields CASTINGDIQYF.

The chain recombines TRBV7-2 with TRBJ2-2; weak D call: TRBD1 (5 bases). There are 15 residues in the CDR3. Deletions cut 3 bases from V and 4 bases from J, with 12 bases between. Germline V CDR1 and CDR2: SGHTA, FQGNSA. Here the CDR3 reads CASSFLRQPTGELFF. The CDR3 DNA reads as TGTGCCAGCAGCTTCCTTCGACAGCCCACCGGGGAGCTGTTTTTT.

The rearrangement uses TRBV29-1 and TRBJ2-3, with 8 bases that match TRBD1. The junction had 4 bases not matched to a gene; V was cut back by 0 bases and J by 2 bases. Germline values: CDR1 SQVTM, CDR2 ANQGSEA. The CDR3 has 15 residues. This CDR3 is CSVEDVQGATDTQYF. As DNA, the CDR3 is TGCAGCGTTGAAGATGTCCAGGGGGCCACAGATACGCAGTATTTT.

The rearrangement links TRBV9 to TRBJ1-3; D remains unclear. CDR3 length: 16 amino acids. From germline, CDR1 is SGDLS and CDR2 YYNGEE. Trimming left V 0 bases short and J 0 bases short, with 10 bases between. The CDR3 nucleotides read TGTGCCAGCAGCGTAGCTCAGGCCAGCTCTGGAAACACCATATATTTT. This codes for CASSVAQASSGNTIYF.